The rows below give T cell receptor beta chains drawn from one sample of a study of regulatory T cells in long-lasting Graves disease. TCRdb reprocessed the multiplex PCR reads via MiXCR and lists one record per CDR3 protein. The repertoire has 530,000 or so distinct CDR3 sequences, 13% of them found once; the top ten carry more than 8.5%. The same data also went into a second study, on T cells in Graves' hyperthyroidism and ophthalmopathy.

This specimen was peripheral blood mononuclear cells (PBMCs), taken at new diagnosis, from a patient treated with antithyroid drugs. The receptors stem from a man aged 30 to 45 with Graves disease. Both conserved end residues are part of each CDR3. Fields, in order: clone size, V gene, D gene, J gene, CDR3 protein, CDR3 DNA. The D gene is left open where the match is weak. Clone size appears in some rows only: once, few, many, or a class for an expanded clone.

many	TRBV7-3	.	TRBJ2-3	CASSLFPSDTQYF	TGTGCCAGCAGCTTATTTCCGTCAGATACGCAGTATTTT
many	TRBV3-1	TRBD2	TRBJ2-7	CASSHSGLAGGHYEQYF	TGTGCCAGCAGCCATTCCGGACTAGCGGGAGGGCACTACGAGCAGTACTTC
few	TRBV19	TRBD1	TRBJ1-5	CASTTGVQPQHF	TGTGCCAGTACAACAGGGGTTCAGCCCCAGCATTTT
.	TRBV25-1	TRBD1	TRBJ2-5	CASSEFLRQGRLETQYF	TGTGCCAGCAGTGAATTCCTCAGACAGGGTCGATTAGAGACCCAGTACTTC
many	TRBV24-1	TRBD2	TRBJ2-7	CATSDGTSGRYEQYF	TGTGCCACCAGTGATGGGACTAGCGGTCGATACGAGCAGTACTTC
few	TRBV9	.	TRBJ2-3	CASSVAVMGTDTQYF	TGTGCCAGCAGCGTAGCCGTAATGGGCACAGATACGCAGTATTTT
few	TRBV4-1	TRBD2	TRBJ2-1	CASSQVISGKVGYNEQSF	TGCGCCAGCAGCCAAGTTATTAGCGGGAAGGTGGGATACAATGAGCAGTCCTTC
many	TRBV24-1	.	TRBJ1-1	CATSDMSGEAFF	TGTGCCACCAGTGATATGTCGGGTGAAGCTTTCTTT
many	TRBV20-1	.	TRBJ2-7	CSANTEIYEQYF	TGCAGTGCTAACACCGAAATCTACGAGCAGTACTTC
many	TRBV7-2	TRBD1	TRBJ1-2	CASSLEGGAGGYTF	TGTGCCAGCAGCTTAGAAGGGGGCGCTGGGGGCTACACCTTC
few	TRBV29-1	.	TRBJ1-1	CSVDGGKNTEAFF	TGCAGCGTCGATGGGGGGAAGAACACTGAAGCTTTCTTT